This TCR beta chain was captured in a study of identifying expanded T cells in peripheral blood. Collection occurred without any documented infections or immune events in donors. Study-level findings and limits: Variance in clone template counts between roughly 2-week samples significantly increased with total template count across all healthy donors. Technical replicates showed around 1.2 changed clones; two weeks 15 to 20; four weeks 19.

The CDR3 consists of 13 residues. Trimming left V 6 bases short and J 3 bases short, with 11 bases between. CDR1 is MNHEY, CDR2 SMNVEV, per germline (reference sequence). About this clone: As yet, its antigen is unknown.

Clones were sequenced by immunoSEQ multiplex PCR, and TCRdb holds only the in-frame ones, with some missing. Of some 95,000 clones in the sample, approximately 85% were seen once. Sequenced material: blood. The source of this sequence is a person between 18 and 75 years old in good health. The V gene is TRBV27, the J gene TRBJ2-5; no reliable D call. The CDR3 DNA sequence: TGTGCCAGCAGCCCCGGGTTCGAAGAGACCCAGTACTTC. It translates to CASSPGFEETQYF.